Listed here is a single T cell receptor (beta chain). What it binds is unknown. Every subset had its genomic DNA shared out evenly among several immunoSEQ plates. Sequencing used immunoSEQ multiplex PCR; TCRdb keeps in-frame clones, though not all of them. Of a few million clones in the sample, under 95% were seen once. This sample was included in a study of shared clonotypes between healthy human individuals. Findings of the study overall: Approximately 5.4% of naive CD4 clonotypes were common to a handful of donors. Deeper or shallower sequencing was expected to change how clonotypes are shared among donors. Estimated richness values were generally larger in naive subsets than in memory subsets.

CDR1 is SGHRS, CDR2 YFSETQ, per germline. After removal of 4 bases from V and 9 bases from J, the junction contained 13 bases not matched to a gene. CDR3 size: 15 residues. The specimen sequenced was naive CD4+ T cells from PBMCs. Subset denoted: CD45RA+ positively selected. This TCR was sampled from a man younger than 30 in good health. Some clones in this sample may be carry-over from other donors' samples. V usage is TRBV5-1 and J usage is TRBJ2-1, with 7 positions matching TRBD1. The CDR3 sequence is CASSTQGQELGEQFF. The CDR3 DNA follows: TGCGCCAGCAGCACCCAAGGACAGGAACTCGGTGAGCAGTTCTTC. The full variable domain, completed using reference TRBV5-1 and TRBJ2-1, is KAGVTQTPRYLIKTRGQQVTLSCSPISGHRSVSWYQQTPGQGLQFLFEYFSETQRNKGNFPGRFSGRQFSNSRSEMNVSTLELGDSALYLCASSTQGQELGEQFFGPGTRLTVL.